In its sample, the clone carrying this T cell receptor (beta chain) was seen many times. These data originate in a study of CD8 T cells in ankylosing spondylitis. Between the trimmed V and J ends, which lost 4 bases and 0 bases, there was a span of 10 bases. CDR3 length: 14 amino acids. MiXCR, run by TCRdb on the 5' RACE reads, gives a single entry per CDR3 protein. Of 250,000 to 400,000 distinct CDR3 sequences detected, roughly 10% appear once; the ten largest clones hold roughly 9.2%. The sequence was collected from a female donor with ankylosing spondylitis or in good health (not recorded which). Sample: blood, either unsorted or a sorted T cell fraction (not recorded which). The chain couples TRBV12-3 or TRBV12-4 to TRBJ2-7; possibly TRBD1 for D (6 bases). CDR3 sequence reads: CASSSWDNSYEQYF. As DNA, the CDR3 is TGTGCCAGCAGTTCCTGGGACAACTCCTACGAGCAGTACTTC.